Reported below is one TCR beta chain. This record comes from a study of shared T cell receptors in the human thymus. Produced via immunoSEQ multiplex PCR; TCRdb's table is partial and in-frame only. Of fewer than 700,000 clones listed, around nine tenths are singletons. These same records also appear under a second study, on human thymus T cells. That work adds: Thymus tissue was removed during corrective cardiac surgery.

This clonotype originated in a boy in the first two years of life with a congenital heart defect. The sample taken for sequencing was thymocytes.

CDR3 sequence: CASSSPDRAYEQYF. Written as DNA, the CDR3 is TGTGCCAGCAGTTCCCCGGACAGGGCCTACGAGCAGTACTTC. This rearrangement joins TRBV7-9 to TRBJ2-7; 8 bases align to TRBD1. The CDR3 sequence is 14 residues long. The V gene end was trimmed by 6 bases and the J gene end by 2 bases; junction bases not matched to a gene: 6. Looked up from germline, CDR1 is SEHNR and CDR2 is FQNEAQ (reference sequence).